These T cell receptor beta chains were read from a single sample in a study of regulatory T cells in long-lasting Graves disease. TCRdb processed the multiplex PCR reads anew with MiXCR; each CDR3 protein has one entry. The sample includes under 300,000 distinct CDR3 sequences, 20% to 25% seen only once; the top ten take more than 11%. Here the sequenced sample was peripheral blood mononuclear cells (PBMCs), taken at new diagnosis, from a patient treated with antithyroid drugs. The receptors originated from a female donor with Graves disease. CDR3s include the opening cysteine and the closing phenylalanine or tryptophan. The D gene is left open where the match is weak. Not all rows give a size; the values are once, few, many and, for expanded clones, a class.

D gene	V gene	clone size	J gene	CDR3 DNA	CDR3 protein
-	TRBV7-2	-	TRBJ2-1	TGTGCCAGCAGCTTAGCGTTGAGCGTTGAGCAGTTCTTC	CASSLALSVEQFF
-	TRBV15	-	TRBJ2-5	TGTGCCACCAGCAATCCCAACCAAGAGACCCAGTACTTC	CATSNPNQETQYF
-	TRBV6-9	few	TRBJ2-6	TGTGCCAGCTGGGGTGGGTCTGGGGCCAACGTCCTGACTTTC	CASWGGSGANVLTF
TRBD2	TRBV20-1	many	TRBJ2-2	TGCAGTGCCCTCAATCCCCAGCTAGCGGGAGAAATCGGGGAGCTGTTTTTT	CSALNPQLAGEIGELFF
TRBD2	TRBV7-3	-	TRBJ2-1	TGTGCCAGCAGTCGGGGACTAGCGGGAGGGCCCGGTGTTGGGTTCTTC	CASSRGLAGGPGVGFF
TRBD1	TRBV7-2	many	TRBJ1-1	TGTGCCAGCAGCTTACAGGGGGCGGGCACTGAAGCTTTCTTT	CASSLQGAGTEAFF
-	TRBV12-3/TRBV12-4	many	TRBJ1-6	TGTGCCAGCAGCCTCGGACAGCTTAATTCACCCCTCCACTTT	CASSLGQLNSPLHF
-	TRBV3-1	many	TRBJ2-3	TGTGCCAGCAGCCAAAGAGGGGCAGATACGCAGTATTTT	CASSQRGADTQYF
-	TRBV7-9	many	TRBJ2-1	TGTGCCAGCAGCCTTATCTGGACTCCACTCAATGAGCAGTTCTTC	CASSLIWTPLNEQFF
-	TRBV6-1	few	TRBJ2-7	TGTGCCAGCTCCCAGGGGGGGGGCACCTACGAGCGGTACTTC	CASSQGGGTYERYF
-	TRBV18	many	TRBJ1-1	TGTGCCAGCTCACCAAGCAGAGACACTGAAGCTTTCTTT	CASSPSRDTEAFF
-	TRBV4-2	many	TRBJ1-6	TGTGCCAGCAGCCAAGATTTTGGACAGAATTCACCCCTCCACTTT	CASSQDFGQNSPLHF
-	TRBV18	few	TRBJ2-7	TGTGCCAGCTCACCAAGCGAGGCGCACGAGCAGTACTTC	CASSPSEAHEQYF
TRBD1	TRBV28	many	TRBJ2-5	TGTGCCAGCAGTTTATCAACAGGGGTGGAGACCCAGTACTTC	CASSLSTGVETQYF
TRBD2	TRBV30	-	TRBJ2-1	TGTGCCTGGAGCTTGGGGAGCGGGATCTACAATGAGCAGTTCTTC	CAWSLGSGIYNEQFF
TRBD1	TRBV4-1	-	TRBJ2-7	TGCGCCAGCAGCCGTTTGTGGGGACAGGGGACCTACGAGCAGTACTTC	CASSRLWGQGTYEQYF
TRBD2	TRBV2	many	TRBJ2-4	TGTGCCAGCAGTGGGACTAGGGGTTACCAAAACATTCAGTACTTC	CASSGTRGYQNIQYF
-	TRBV7-3	-	TRBJ2-2	TGTGCCAGCTCCTCGGGGGACACCGGGGAGCTGTTTTTT	CASSSGDTGELFF
TRBD2	TRBV25-1	-	TRBJ2-3	TGTGCCAGCAGTGAATTCGGCCCGCCTTCTAGCGGGGCCCAATCAGATACGCAGTATTTT	CASSEFGPPSSGAQSDTQYF
-	TRBV28	many	TRBJ2-4	TGTGCCAGCGGGCTGTCGACAGATGACATTCAGTACTTC	CASGLSTDDIQYF